What follows is one T cell receptor (beta chain) and its context. These data come from a study of T cell responses to AZD1222 COVID-19 vaccine. Some clones are missing from TCRdb's copy, which holds only in-frame ones; the method was immunoSEQ multiplex PCR. The sample consists of some 120,000 clones, 88% of them appearing once. Per the germline V gene, CDR1 is SGHNT and CDR2 is YYREEE (reference sequence). CDR3 length: 15 amino acids. The ends were cut back, 4 bases at V and 1 base at J, with 15 bases in the middle. The material sequenced was peripheral blood, taken on day 0 of AZD1222 vaccination. The clonotype was recovered from an adult in good health. The rearrangement joins TRBV5-4 to TRBJ2-7; D may be TRBD1 (5 bases). The DNA of the CDR3 is TGTGCCAGCAGCCCACAGAAGACAGTTTCCTACGAGCAGTACTTC. It codes for CASSPQKTVSYEQYF.